This TCR beta chain comes out of a study of glioma-infiltrating T cells (dated by TCRdb to about 2016). At the level of the whole study: Glioma tissue, non-neoplastic brain tissue and matched peripheral blood mononuclear cells were used as sources from which TCR alpha- and beta-chain repertoires were sequenced. To measure divergence between tissue and blood T-cell populations, each tissue-infiltrating repertoire was compared with the peripheral blood repertoire of the same patient. Three low-grade glioma patients, roughly eight primary glioblastoma patients, and three non-glioma patients who contributed non-neoplastic brain tissue made up the paired cohort.

TCR alpha and beta CDR3 regions were amplified with the iRepertoire nested amplicon-rescue multiplex PCR (arm-PCR) platform from RNA. The input for one-step reverse transcription and amplification was 100-400 ng of tissue mRNA or PBMC total RNA. Following bead purification, Illumina adapters were added by a secondary multiplex PCR, and libraries between 200 and 400 bp were gel-purified. Libraries carried internal 6-nucleotide barcodes used for demultiplexing. Libraries were sequenced on an Illumina MiSeq with 2x220 or 2x250 nucleotide paired-end reads. In the paper's pipeline: Paired reads were merged using FLASH 1.2.11 and were aligned to the GRCh37 human genome using BWA-MEM, after which TRA and TRB reads were extracted. An IMGT-derived reference of cassette sequences and CDR3 motifs, with pseudogenes included, was used for V and J assignment. Reads were translated in three frames, and productive CDR3s were defined by a C…FGXG motif without stop codons. Clonotypes were defined as unique combinations of V-J cassette pair and CDR3 amino acid sequence. Hamming distance filtering was applied to reads, with thresholds set by the sequence error rate of each sample in mapped regions. The public reads were reprocessed in TCRdb via fastp at Q25 and MiXCR, keeping in-frame beta chains. Records with the same CDR3 protein are collapsed into one entry carrying the most frequent genes and DNA. The V and J calls follow TCRdb's processing rather than the paper's. A total of around 190,000 distinct CDR3 sequences appear in this sample, roughly 32% of them only once. In total, the top ten clones hold 20% to 25% of the sample.

Study-wide findings and limitations: Group comparisons rested on small numbers: three non-neoplastic, three low-grade glioma and about 8 glioblastoma patients. Very few CDR3 sequences were found to be shared between tissue and blood, and this scarcity was attributed to high CDR3 diversity and limited sampling. In non-neoplastic patients, VJ-independent divergence between tissue and blood fell below expectation, whereas in all gliomas, and especially in low-grade gliomas, the divergence rose above expectation.

This clonotype has only a few counts. Its antigen target is currently unknown. Base quality data are lacking; no much larger clone is found one base away. The CDR3 sequence holds 16 residues, the cysteine and phenylalanine included. Just CDR3 DNA is preserved here, 48 bases in frame from base 1. Germline trimming amounts to 4 bases on V and 2 bases on J, with 4 as the count of junction bases outside the gene matches. The chain uses TRBV12-3 or TRBV12-4 and TRBJ1-5; 11 bases in the middle match TRBD1. Material: glioma tissue, nonneoplastic brain tissue, or PBMCs (not recorded which). The clonotype comes from a human donor with low-grade glioma or glioblastoma, undergoing nonglioma brain surgery, or in good health (not recorded which). The nucleotide sequence is given as TGTGCCAGCAGTTCGGACAGGGGGCAAGGCAATCAGCCCCAGCATTTT. The encoded protein is CASSSDRGQGNQPQHF.